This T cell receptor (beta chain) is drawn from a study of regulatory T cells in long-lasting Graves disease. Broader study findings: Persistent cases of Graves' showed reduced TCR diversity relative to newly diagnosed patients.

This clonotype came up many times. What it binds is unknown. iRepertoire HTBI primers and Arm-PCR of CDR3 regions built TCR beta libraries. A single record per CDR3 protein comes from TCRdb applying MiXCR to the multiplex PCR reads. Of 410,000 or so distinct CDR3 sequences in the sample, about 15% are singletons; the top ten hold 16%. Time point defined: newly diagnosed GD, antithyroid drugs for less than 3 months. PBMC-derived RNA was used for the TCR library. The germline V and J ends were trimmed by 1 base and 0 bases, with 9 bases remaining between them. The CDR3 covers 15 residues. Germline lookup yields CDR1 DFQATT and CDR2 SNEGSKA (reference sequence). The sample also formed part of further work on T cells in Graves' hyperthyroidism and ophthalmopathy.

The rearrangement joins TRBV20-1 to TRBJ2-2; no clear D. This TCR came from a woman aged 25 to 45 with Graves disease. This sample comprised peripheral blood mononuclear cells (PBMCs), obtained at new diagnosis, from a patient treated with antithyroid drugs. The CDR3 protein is CSARGGATNTGELFF. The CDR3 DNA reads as TGCAGTGCTAGAGGTGGAGCAACGAACACCGGGGAGCTGTTTTTT.